This is a list of T cell receptor beta chains from one sample in a study of graft-versus-host responses after intestinal transplantation. Data came from immunoSEQ multiplex PCR; TCRdb stores just in-frame clones and leaves some out. The data hold some 90,000 clones, with about 90% observed a single time. Their cognate antigens are unknown. Sequenced here: unstimulated CD4+ T cells sorted from spleen or lymph node cells, sampled before intestinal transplant. The receptors were gathered from a human donor who received an intestinal transplant. Both conserved end residues are part of each CDR3. A D gene is named only where the DNA matches it firmly. Rows give clone size only sometimes, using once, few, many, or a class for an expanded clone.

v_gene: TRBV9
j_gene: TRBJ2-1
abundance: NA
d_gene: NA
CDR3nt: TGTGCCAGCAGCGTAAGCCCCCCTGATGAGCAGTTCTTC
CDR3aa: CASSVSPPDEQFF

v_gene: TRBV15
j_gene: TRBJ2-3
abundance: NA
d_gene: NA
CDR3nt: TGTGCCACCAGCTCGAGATCGGGTGATACGCAGTATTTT
CDR3aa: CATSSRSGDTQYF

v_gene: TRBV6-1
j_gene: TRBJ2-3
abundance: NA
d_gene: NA
CDR3nt: TGTGCCAGCAGTGATGGGGGCAGTCCAGATACGCAGTATTTT
CDR3aa: CASSDGGSPDTQYF

v_gene: TRBV5-1
j_gene: TRBJ2-1
abundance: NA
d_gene: TRBD1
CDR3nt: TGCGCCAGCAGCGCGGACAGGGGCAATGAGCAGTTCTTC
CDR3aa: CASSADRGNEQFF

v_gene: TRBV6-1
j_gene: TRBJ2-1
abundance: NA
d_gene: TRBD2
CDR3nt: TGTGCCAGCAGTGGAACCGGGACTAGCGATGAGCAGTTCTTC
CDR3aa: CASSGTGTSDEQFF

v_gene: TRBV11-3
j_gene: TRBJ2-7
abundance: NA
d_gene: NA
CDR3nt: TGTGCCAGCAGCACCCGACAAAACCCGTACGAGCAGTACTTC
CDR3aa: CASSTRQNPYEQYF

v_gene: TRBV11-3
j_gene: TRBJ2-1
abundance: NA
d_gene: NA
CDR3nt: TGTGCCAGCAGCCACGGGCGGGGCTCCTACAATGAGCAGTTCTTC
CDR3aa: CASSHGRGSYNEQFF

v_gene: TRBV4-1
j_gene: TRBJ1-5
abundance: NA
d_gene: NA
CDR3nt: TGCGCCAGCAGCCATGCCGGGATGGCCAGCAATCAGCCCCAGCATTTT
CDR3aa: CASSHAGMASNQPQHF

v_gene: TRBV5-4
j_gene: TRBJ1-2
abundance: NA
d_gene: TRBD1
CDR3nt: TGTGCCAGCAGCTCGGACAGGTACTATGGCTACACCTTC
CDR3aa: CASSSDRYYGYTF

v_gene: TRBV5-1
j_gene: TRBJ2-6
abundance: NA
d_gene: NA
CDR3nt: TGCGCCAGCAGCGGGGGGACAGCCTTTTACTCTGGGGCCAACGTCCTGACTTTC
CDR3aa: CASSGGTAFYSGANVLTF

v_gene: TRBV5-4
j_gene: TRBJ1-1
abundance: NA
d_gene: TRBD1
CDR3nt: TGTGCCAGCAGCCAAACCACAGGGGCGAACACTGAAGCTTTCTTT
CDR3aa: CASSQTTGANTEAFF

v_gene: TRBV29-1
j_gene: TRBJ1-2
abundance: few
d_gene: NA
CDR3nt: TGCAGCGCAGATACCCAACAGGGAGGGAGTGGCTACACCTTC
CDR3aa: CSADTQQGGSGYTF

v_gene: TRBV5-1
j_gene: TRBJ2-2
abundance: NA
d_gene: TRBD1
CDR3nt: TGCGCCAGCAGCTTGCTCCGGGGGACAGGGAATCCCGGGGAGCTGTTTTTT
CDR3aa: CASSLLRGTGNPGELFF

v_gene: TRBV10-3
j_gene: TRBJ2-7
abundance: NA
d_gene: NA
CDR3nt: TGTGCCATCAGCGGACAGATCTCCTACGAGCAGTACTTC
CDR3aa: CAISGQISYEQYF

v_gene: TRBV6-5
j_gene: TRBJ2-1
abundance: NA
d_gene: TRBD2
CDR3nt: TGTGCCAGCAGTTACGCGCGGGGGGGTAAAAATGAGCAGTTCTTC
CDR3aa: CASSYARGGKNEQFF

v_gene: TRBV4-1
j_gene: TRBJ2-5
abundance: NA
d_gene: NA
CDR3nt: TGCGCCAGCAGCCAAGAGACAGGGAGGCAGACCCAGTACTTC
CDR3aa: CASSQETGRQTQYF

v_gene: TRBV5-1
j_gene: TRBJ2-7
abundance: few
d_gene: NA
CDR3nt: TGCGCCAGCAGCTTGAGGGGACTCCACGAGCAGTACTTC
CDR3aa: CASSLRGLHEQYF

v_gene: TRBV4-1
j_gene: TRBJ1-1
abundance: once
d_gene: NA
CDR3nt: TGCGCCAGCAGCCAAGATCTGGAGACTGAAGCTTTCTTT
CDR3aa: CASSQDLETEAFF

v_gene: TRBV19
j_gene: TRBJ1-5
abundance: NA
d_gene: NA
CDR3nt: TGTGCCAGTAGTATTCCAGGGCTCAATCAGCCCCAGCATTTT
CDR3aa: CASSIPGLNQPQHF

v_gene: TRBV29-1
j_gene: TRBJ1-6
abundance: NA
d_gene: NA
CDR3nt: TGCAGCGCCATAAGACAGTATAATTCACCCCTCCACTTT
CDR3aa: CSAIRQYNSPLHF

v_gene: TRBV19
j_gene: TRBJ1-1
abundance: NA
d_gene: TRBD1
CDR3nt: TGTGCCAGGCTACAGGGGGCCCCCGAGGGCACTGAAGCTTTCTTT
CDR3aa: CARLQGAPEGTEAFF

v_gene: TRBV5-3
j_gene: TRBJ1-6
abundance: few
d_gene: NA
CDR3nt: TGTGCCAGAAGAACGGACAGATTGGGTTCACCCCTCCACTTT
CDR3aa: CARRTDRLGSPLHF

v_gene: TRBV10-3
j_gene: TRBJ2-1
abundance: NA
d_gene: TRBD1
CDR3nt: TGTGCCATCACGACGGACAGGGATGGAAATGAGCAGTTCTTC
CDR3aa: CAITTDRDGNEQFF

v_gene: TRBV20-1
j_gene: TRBJ2-1
abundance: NA
d_gene: NA
CDR3nt: TGCAGTGTCGAGGCCTACAATGAGCAGTTCTTC
CDR3aa: CSVEAYNEQFF

v_gene: TRBV6-1
j_gene: TRBJ1-2
abundance: NA
d_gene: TRBD1
CDR3nt: TGTGCCAGCAGTCCGACCGGGACAGAGTACTATGGCTACACCTTC
CDR3aa: CASSPTGTEYYGYTF

v_gene: TRBV12-5
j_gene: TRBJ2-1
abundance: NA
d_gene: NA
CDR3nt: TGTGCTAGTGGTTGGGTACAGCTTTCCGGGTCGGGGAAAACCTACAATGAGCAGTTCTTC
CDR3aa: CASGWVQLSGSGKTYNEQFF

v_gene: TRBV2
j_gene: TRBJ1-5
abundance: NA
d_gene: NA
CDR3nt: TGTGCCAGCAGTGAACTCGGGCGGGGAATTAGCAATCAGCCCCAGCATTTT
CDR3aa: CASSELGRGISNQPQHF

v_gene: TRBV5-6
j_gene: TRBJ1-2
abundance: few
d_gene: NA
CDR3nt: TGTGCCAGCAGCACGGGGACACCCTTTCCTTATGGCTACACCTTC
CDR3aa: CASSTGTPFPYGYTF

v_gene: TRBV6-4
j_gene: TRBJ2-1
abundance: NA
d_gene: NA
CDR3nt: TGTGCCAGCAGTGACGGCCCCGGCGGCCTTAGTGAGCAGTTCTTC
CDR3aa: CASSDGPGGLSEQFF

v_gene: TRBV7-2
j_gene: TRBJ1-2
abundance: NA
d_gene: TRBD1
CDR3nt: TGTGCCAGCAGCTTAGAGGGGGCGCCTGGCTATGGCTACACCTTC
CDR3aa: CASSLEGAPGYGYTF

v_gene: TRBV29-1
j_gene: TRBJ1-1
abundance: few
d_gene: NA
CDR3nt: TGCAGCGTTGAAGCCGGGACAATGGAAGCTTTCTTT
CDR3aa: CSVEAGTMEAFF

v_gene: TRBV29-1
j_gene: TRBJ2-2
abundance: NA
d_gene: NA
CDR3nt: TGCAGCGTTCGAACTAGGGTCGGGGAGCTGTTTTTT
CDR3aa: CSVRTRVGELFF

v_gene: TRBV5-1
j_gene: TRBJ1-6
abundance: NA
d_gene: TRBD1
CDR3nt: TGCGCCAGCAGCGACACAGGGGGTAATTCACCCCTCCACTTT
CDR3aa: CASSDTGGNSPLHF

v_gene: TRBV9
j_gene: TRBJ1-1
abundance: NA
d_gene: TRBD1
CDR3nt: TGTGCCAGCAGCGTAGAGGAACAGGGGCGGACTGAAGCTTTCTTT
CDR3aa: CASSVEEQGRTEAFF

v_gene: TRBV18
j_gene: TRBJ2-5
abundance: NA
d_gene: NA
CDR3nt: TGTGCCAGCTCACCTTCGCTGGAGGAGACCCAGTACTTC
CDR3aa: CASSPSLEETQYF

v_gene: TRBV7-9
j_gene: TRBJ1-6
abundance: NA
d_gene: NA
CDR3nt: TGTGCCAGCAGCTTAATGGGGGCTGGCGATTCACCCCTCCACTTT
CDR3aa: CASSLMGAGDSPLHF

v_gene: TRBV5-1
j_gene: TRBJ2-1
abundance: NA
d_gene: NA
CDR3nt: TGCGCCAGCAGCTTGGAGGCCGGGGGGCTCTCCTACAATGAGCAGTTCTTC
CDR3aa: CASSLEAGGLSYNEQFF

v_gene: TRBV5-1
j_gene: TRBJ2-5
abundance: once
d_gene: NA
CDR3nt: TGCGCCAGCAGCCCCGAGGTGGCCTGGCAAGAGACCCAGTACTTC
CDR3aa: CASSPEVAWQETQYF

v_gene: TRBV19
j_gene: TRBJ2-2
abundance: NA
d_gene: NA
CDR3nt: TGTGCCAGTAGTATCGGAGGGGTGTTTTACACCGGGGAGCTGTTTTTT
CDR3aa: CASSIGGVFYTGELFF

v_gene: TRBV5-6
j_gene: TRBJ1-6
abundance: NA
d_gene: NA
CDR3nt: TGTGCCAGCAGCTTGGGGGGGCTTTTCTCCGATTCACCCCTCCACTTT
CDR3aa: CASSLGGLFSDSPLHF

v_gene: TRBV2
j_gene: TRBJ2-7
abundance: NA
d_gene: NA
CDR3nt: TGTGCCAGCAGTGAACAGGGGTACTTGTCGTCCGAGCAGTACTTC
CDR3aa: CASSEQGYLSSEQYF

v_gene: TRBV5-1
j_gene: TRBJ2-3
abundance: NA
d_gene: NA
CDR3nt: TGCGCCAGCAGCTGGGGTACAGGGTCTGGCACAGATACGCAGTATTTT
CDR3aa: CASSWGTGSGTDTQYF

v_gene: TRBV5-1
j_gene: TRBJ1-2
abundance: NA
d_gene: NA
CDR3nt: TGCGCCAGTTACGGTCTCGGCTATGGCTACACCTTC
CDR3aa: CASYGLGYGYTF

v_gene: TRBV15
j_gene: TRBJ2-7
abundance: NA
d_gene: NA
CDR3nt: TGTGCCACCAGCACCACCAGGGTGGTCAGAGGAGAGCAGTACTTC
CDR3aa: CATSTTRVVRGEQYF

v_gene: TRBV11-1
j_gene: TRBJ2-1
abundance: NA
d_gene: NA
CDR3nt: TGTGCCAGCAGCTTAGCCGGGGGGCTAGCGTCGTACAATGAGCAGTTCTTC
CDR3aa: CASSLAGGLASYNEQFF

v_gene: TRBV11-2
j_gene: TRBJ1-3
abundance: NA
d_gene: NA
CDR3nt: TGTGCCAGCAGCTTAGATCGTATCTCTGGAAACACCATATATTTT
CDR3aa: CASSLDRISGNTIYF

v_gene: TRBV5-1
j_gene: TRBJ2-2
abundance: NA
d_gene: TRBD2
CDR3nt: TGCGCCAGCAGCTCACTAGCGGGGGAGACCGGGGAGCTGTTTTTT
CDR3aa: CASSSLAGETGELFF

v_gene: TRBV25-1
j_gene: TRBJ1-1
abundance: NA
d_gene: NA
CDR3nt: TGTGCCAGCAGCCGACAGAACACTGAAGCTTTCTTT
CDR3aa: CASSRQNTEAFF

v_gene: TRBV6-5
j_gene: TRBJ2-7
abundance: NA
d_gene: NA
CDR3nt: TGTGCCAGCACCCGAGGGGGGGGCGGTTACGAGCAGTACTTC
CDR3aa: CASTRGGGGYEQYF

v_gene: TRBV5-1
j_gene: TRBJ2-7
abundance: NA
d_gene: TRBD2
CDR3nt: TGCGCCAGCAGCTTGACTAGCGGGAGCTCCTACGAGCAGTACTTC
CDR3aa: CASSLTSGSSYEQYF

v_gene: TRBV7-8
j_gene: TRBJ2-1
abundance: NA
d_gene: TRBD2
CDR3nt: TGTGCCAGCAGCTTAGCGGGCGGGGGGGCCAATGAGCAGTTCTTC
CDR3aa: CASSLAGGGANEQFF

v_gene: TRBV6-5
j_gene: TRBJ1-2
abundance: once
d_gene: NA
CDR3nt: TGTGCCAGCAGTTACATACACGGGGGTTTCTACACCTTC
CDR3aa: CASSYIHGGFYTF

v_gene: TRBV5-1
j_gene: TRBJ1-1
abundance: NA
d_gene: TRBD1
CDR3nt: TGCGCCAGCAGCTCAACAGGGGGTTACACTGAAGCTTTCTTT
CDR3aa: CASSSTGGYTEAFF

v_gene: TRBV2
j_gene: TRBJ1-2
abundance: NA
d_gene: TRBD1
CDR3nt: TGTGCCAGTAACCGGGACAGCTATGGCTACACCTTC
CDR3aa: CASNRDSYGYTF

v_gene: TRBV7-3
j_gene: TRBJ2-1
abundance: NA
d_gene: TRBD1
CDR3nt: TGTGCCAGCAGCTTAAGATCAGGGGGCGCTCGGAATGAGCAGTTCTTC
CDR3aa: CASSLRSGGARNEQFF

v_gene: TRBV6-5
j_gene: TRBJ2-5
abundance: NA
d_gene: NA
CDR3nt: TGTGCCAGCAGTTACTCGTCCTCCCTAGGGGCTGGAGAGCAGTACTTC
CDR3aa: CASSYSSSLGAGEQYF

v_gene: TRBV29-1
j_gene: TRBJ1-1
abundance: NA
d_gene: NA
CDR3nt: TGCAGCTCCCTTGGAGGGGCCAACACTGAAGCTTTCTTT
CDR3aa: CSSLGGANTEAFF

v_gene: TRBV10-1
j_gene: TRBJ2-1
abundance: NA
d_gene: TRBD2
CDR3nt: TGCGCCACCTCAGCGGGGCCGAGGGATGAGCAGTTCTTC
CDR3aa: CATSAGPRDEQFF

v_gene: TRBV11-2
j_gene: TRBJ1-5
abundance: NA
d_gene: NA
CDR3nt: TGTGCCAGCAGCTGGGGGGGCAATCAGCCCCAGCATTTT
CDR3aa: CASSWGGNQPQHF

v_gene: TRBV4-2
j_gene: TRBJ1-1
abundance: once
d_gene: NA
CDR3nt: TGTGCCAGCAGCCAAGATCTAGGCGGGAACACTGAAGCTTTCTTT
CDR3aa: CASSQDLGGNTEAFF